A single sample is the source of the 24 T cell receptor beta chains below, sequenced in a study of long-term antiretroviral therapy in people with HIV. Sequencing used immunoSEQ v3.0 at survey level. Repertoires were generated with immunoSEQ multiplex PCR, while TCRdb's copy carries only in-frame clones and drops some. Of over 15,000 clones in the sample, 80% were seen once. Specimen: unsorted PBMCs, collected 0.1 years before starting antiretroviral therapy. The source of these receptors is a man between 18 and 29 years old with HIV.

The rearrangement joins TRBV30 to TRBJ1-5; TRBD1 agrees at 7 bases. Germline-derived CDR1 and CDR2 are GTSNPN and SVGIG (reference sequence). V lost 2 bases to trimming and J lost 4 bases; unmatched junction nucleotides: 5. The CDR3 consists of 14 residues. DNA of the CDR3: TGTGCCTGGAGTCCGGGACAGATGAATCAGCCCCAGCATTTT. This codes for CAWSPGQMNQPQHF. Based on the CDR3 plus reference TRBV30 and TRBJ1-5, the full variable domain is SQTIHQWPATLVQPVGSPLSLECTVEGTSNPNLYWYRQAAGRGLQLLFYSVGIGQISSEVPQNLSASRPQDRQFILSSKKLLLSDSGFYLCAWSPGQMNQPQHFGDGTRLSIL.

The chain combines TRBV14 with TRBJ1-4; 7 bases map to TRBD1. The CDR3 length is 16 residues. CDR1 SGHDN and CDR2 FVKESK come from the germline V gene. J gave up 8 bases and V 2 bases, and 11 bases lay outside the gene matches. The CDR3 DNA reads TGTGCCAGCAGCCAACTCAACGGACTCAGGGGGGAAAAACTGTTTTTT. Encoded protein: CASSQLNGLRGEKLFF.

V and J are TRBV28 and TRBJ1-4, with 9 bases lining up with TRBD1. The CDR3 contains 13 residues. Unmatched junction bases numbered 6, after V lost 6 bases and J lost 10 bases. From germline, CDR1 is MDHEN and CDR2 SYDVKM. The CDR3: CASRRTGAGKLFF. CDR3 DNA sequence: TGTGCCAGCAGGCGGACAGGGGCAGGAAAACTGTTTTTT.

V usage is TRBV28 and J usage is TRBJ1-5; TRBD1 agrees at 7 bases. Germline assignment: CDR1 MDHEN and CDR2 SYDVKM. With V trimmed by 5 bases and J by 4 bases, 8 bases remained unmatched. This CDR3 spans 15 amino acids. CDR3 sequence reads: CASSGQQGLNQPQHF. The CDR3 nucleotides are TGTGCCAGCAGTGGCCAACAGGGGTTGAATCAGCCCCAGCATTTT.

The genes are TRBV5-1 and TRBJ2-7; the D call may be TRBD1 or TRBD2 (5 bases each). V was cut by 1 base and J by 3 bases, with 17 bases left in between. From germline, CDR1 is SGHRS and CDR2 YFSETQ. This CDR3 comprises 16 residues. The CDR3 spells CASSLRDLIPIYEQYF. The DNA of the CDR3 is TGCGCCAGCAGCTTGAGGGACCTTATACCAATCTACGAGCAGTACTTC.

The V and J genes are TRBV25-1 and TRBJ2-5; no firm D call. The CDR3 consists of 13 residues. In germline, CDR1 is MGHDK, CDR2 SYGVNS. V was trimmed by 0 bases and J by 5 bases, leaving 7 bases between them. This chain's CDR3 is CASSEYSRETQYF. Here the CDR3 DNA reads TGTGCCAGCAGTGAATATAGTAGGGAGACCCAGTACTTC.

The genes are TRBV2 and TRBJ2-1; D may match TRBD1 or TRBD2 (5 bases each). CDR1 and CDR2 (germline): SNHLY, FYNNEI. V lost 2 bases to trimming and J lost 3 bases, with 17 bases between them. The CDR3 has 17 amino acids. The CDR3 nucleotides are TGTGCCAGCAGTGAATATCGGGGCTACAGGAACTACAATGAGCAGTTCTTC. It is translated as CASSEYRGYRNYNEQFF. The entire variable domain, with the rest obtained from reference TRBV2 and TRBJ2-1, is as follows: EPEVTQTPSHQVTQMGQEVILRCVPISNHLYFYWYRQILGQKVEFLVSFYNNEISEKSEIFDDQFSVERPDGSNFTLKIRSTKLEDSAMYFCASSEYRGYRNYNEQFFGPGTRLTVL.

This sequence joins TRBV7-9 and TRBJ1-6; 7 bases map to TRBD1. CDR1 and CDR2 (germline): SEHNR, FQNEAQ (reference sequence). The CDR3 has 16 amino acids. V trimming: 1 base; J trimming: 5 bases; junction bases outside the gene matches: 5. The CDR3 loop is CASSLGQGGHNSPLHF. The DNA for the CDR3 is TGTGCCAGCAGCTTAGGACAGGGTGGGCATAATTCACCCCTCCACTTT.

J is TRBJ1-1 and V is TRBV5-1, with a tentative D call TRBD1 (6 bases). CDR3 size: 14 residues. CDR1 and CDR2 (germline): SGHRS, YFSETQ. V was cut by 3 bases and J by 2 bases, with 11 bases left in between. CDR3 loop: CASSSDSINTEAFF. DNA of the CDR3: TGCGCCAGCAGCTCGGACAGTATTAACACTGAAGCTTTCTTT.

There are a few counts of this clone. The CDR3 is CASSESGQDTEAFF. The CDR3 bases are TGCGCCAGCAGTGAGTCGGGACAGGACACTGAAGCTTTCTTT. The chain has TRBV10-1 and TRBJ1-1; 8 bases are a match to TRBD1. Per germline, CDR1 WNHNN and CDR2 SYGVQD (reference sequence). This CDR3 has 14 residues. V lost 0 bases and J lost 3; bases outside the gene matches: 0.

The chain links TRBV7-9 to TRBJ2-3, with 10 bases fitting TRBD2. The V and J ends lost 7 bases and 0 bases, in that order; junction bases with no gene match: 7. Germline CDR1 reads SEHNR; CDR2 reads FQNEAQ (reference sequence). The CDR3 runs 16 residues. The CDR3 DNA is TGTGCCAGCACCAGACTAGCGGGTGAAAGCACAGATACGCAGTATTTT. Amino acid sequence: CASTRLAGESTDTQYF.

This chain connects TRBV28 to TRBJ2-5, with D unresolved. The CDR3 runs to 11 residues. The germline V gene has CDR1 MDHEN and CDR2 SYDVKM. V lost 7 bases and J 4 bases, leaving 7 bases between the germline ends. For the CDR3, the DNA is TGTGCCAGCACCTTAGGAGAGACCCAGTACTTC. This sequence encodes CASTLGETQYF.

The J gene is TRBJ2-1, the V gene TRBV11-2, with D possibly being TRBD1 or TRBD2 (6 bases each). The CDR3 loop spans 16 amino acids. CDR1 is SGHAT and CDR2 is FQNNGV in the germline V gene. The V and J ends lost 3 bases and 0 bases respectively, with 12 bases between them. The CDR3 region is CASSLRGDLSYNEQFF. DNA of the CDR3: TGTGCCAGCAGCTTGAGGGGGGACCTCTCCTACAATGAGCAGTTCTTC.

The rearrangement joins TRBV6-5 to TRBJ1-3; 7 nucleotides agree with TRBD1. Germline-derived CDR1 and CDR2 are MNHEY and SVGAGI. Unmatched junction bases numbered 7, after V lost 5 bases and J lost 3 bases. The CDR3 sequence is 15 residues long. The CDR3 loop is CASSRDSRYGNTIYF. In DNA, the CDR3 is TGTGCCAGCAGTAGGGACAGCCGTTATGGAAACACCATATATTTT.

The genes are TRBV10-3 and TRBJ1-2, with 9 nucleotides matching TRBD1. Losses at the gene ends were 8 bases for V and 5 bases for J; bases not matched to a gene: 9. CDR3 length: 14 residues. The germline V gene has CDR1 ENHRY and CDR2 SYGVKD. The CDR3 loop reads CAIESGQGNYGYTF. The DNA for the CDR3 is TGTGCCATCGAGTCGGGACAGGGCAATTATGGCTACACCTTC.

This clone is a singleton in its sample. The J gene is TRBJ1-3, the V gene TRBV4-2; the D gene is possibly TRBD1 (6 bases). Trimming cost V 4 bases and J 0 bases, with 13 bases left between them. Germline assignment: CDR1 LGHNA and CDR2 YNFKEQ. The CDR3 has 16 amino acids. CDR3 amino acids: CASSPTQGPSGNTIYF. CDR3 sequence (DNA): TGTGCCAGCAGCCCCACACAGGGACCCTCTGGAAACACCATATATTTT.

The chain employs TRBV7-9 and TRBJ2-1; no reliable D call. CDR1 and CDR2 (germline): SEHNR, FQNEAQ (reference sequence). CDR3 length: 14 amino acids. V was shortened by 5 bases and J by 4 bases, with 12 bases between the two germline ends. CDR3 residues: CASSLVDGYNEQFF. CDR3 nucleotide sequence: TGTGCCAGCAGCCTAGTGGACGGTTACAATGAGCAGTTCTTC. The entire variable domain, with the rest obtained from reference TRBV7-9 and TRBJ2-1, is as follows: DTGVSQNPRHKITKRGQNVTFRCDPISEHNRLYWYRQTLGQGPEFLTYFQNEAQLEKSRLLSDRFSAERPKGSFSTLEIQRTEQGDSAMYLCASSLVDGYNEQFFGPGTRLTVL.

CDR3: CASNRVDNQPQHF. CDR3 nucleotides: TGTGCCAGTAACAGGGTCGACAATCAGCCCCAGCATTTT. The rearrangement links TRBV19 to TRBJ1-5, with a weak D call TRBD1 (6 bases). This CDR3 has 13 amino acids. With 7 bases removed from V and 3 bases from J, the gap between germline ends came to 10 bases. Germline V lookup: CDR1 LNHDA, CDR2 SQIVND (reference sequence).

V is TRBV6-1 and J is TRBJ2-5, with D unclear. The CDR3 loop spans 13 amino acids. Germline CDR1 and CDR2: MNHNS and SASEGT. The V end lost 5 bases, the J end lost 3 bases, and 10 bases lay between the germline ends. CDR3 sequence: CASSPSSEETQYF. CDR3 DNA sequence: TGTGCCAGCAGTCCCAGCAGTGAAGAGACCCAGTACTTC.

This chain uses TRBV5-1 with TRBJ2-7, with 8 bases lining up with TRBD1. Trimming at V came to 7 bases and at J to 5 bases, leaving 8 bases not matched to a gene. The CDR3 consists of 13 residues. CDR1 is SGHRS and CDR2 is YFSETQ in the germline V gene. The CDR3 region is CASSPAGGNEQYF. The CDR3 DNA sequence: TGCGCCAGCTCCCCGGCAGGGGGCAACGAGCAGTACTTC.

The V call is TRBV6-1, the J call TRBJ1-5, with D possibly being TRBD1 (5 bases). Looked up from germline, CDR1 is MNHNS and CDR2 is SASEGT. Trimming stripped 11 bases from V and 3 bases from J, with 14 bases between. CDR3 length: 13 residues. CDR3 nucleotide sequence: TGTGCCGGTGGTGAAGGGGCCAATCAGCCCCAGCATTTT. This codes for CAGGEGANQPQHF.

V gene TRBV2 combines with J gene TRBJ2-7, with TRBD2 as a possible D gene (6 bases). CDR1 and CDR2 from the germline V gene are SNHLY and FYNNEI. Trimming removed 5 bases at V and 2 bases at J, with 13 bases between. CDR3 length: 14 residues. CDR3 sequence (DNA): TGTGCCAGCAGTTTCAGGACTATACCCTACGAGCAGTACTTC. This encodes CASSFRTIPYEQYF. The full variable domain, rest sourced from reference TRBV2 and TRBJ2-7, is EPEVTQTPSHQVTQMGQEVILRCVPISNHLYFYWYRQILGQKVEFLVSFYNNEISEKSEIFDDQFSVERPDGSNFTLKIRSTKLEDSAMYFCASSFRTIPYEQYFGPGTRLTVT.

V and J are TRBV28 and TRBJ2-3; 10 bases agree with TRBD1. V shed 7 bases, J shed 2 bases, and the junction held 12 bases outside the gene matches. This CDR3 spans 17 amino acids. Germline CDR1 reads MDHEN; CDR2 reads SYDVKM. The CDR3 loop reads CASMGFSGTGATDTQYF. For the CDR3, the DNA is TGTGCCAGCATGGGGTTTTCAGGGACAGGGGCCACAGATACGCAGTATTTT.

V gene TRBV28 combines with J gene TRBJ1-2; the D is unclear. V was clipped by 6 bases and J by 1 base, with 6 bases between them. The germline CDR1 and CDR2 sequences are MDHEN and SYDVKM. This CDR3 is built from 12 residues. The CDR3 sequence: CASSLYNYGYTF. CDR3 in DNA: TGTGCCAGCAGCCTCTATAACTATGGCTACACCTTC.